The 2 T cell receptor beta chains in this list originate from one sample, sequenced in a study of response to subunit inactivated influenza vaccine. Using its own MiXCR run on the RT-PCR reads, TCRdb lists one record per CDR3 protein. The sample records about 520,000 distinct CDR3 sequences, approximately 7.3% being singletons. The sample here was PBMCs from blood, taken about 24 months after vaccination. The receptors derive from a man in his fifties or sixties who received an inactivated influenza vaccine.

This clonotype has a handful of counts. The chain links TRBV5-1 to TRBJ1-4; possible D gene TRBD1, 5 bases. Germline CDR1 is SGHRS and CDR2 is YFSETQ. This CDR3 region has 13 residues. V dropped 2 bases and J dropped 5 bases, with 7 bases sitting between them. The CDR3 reads CASSFEGNEKLFF. The CDR3 DNA follows: TGCGCCAGCAGCTTTGAGGGGAATGAAAAACTGTTTTTT.

A few counts support this clonotype. The CDR3 bases are TGCGCCAGCAGCCTCGGGGTCCTAGATACGCAGTATTTT. It encodes CASSLGVLDTQYF. The chain links TRBV4-1 to TRBJ2-3, with D possibly TRBD2 on 5 matching bases. Germline assignment: CDR1 MGHRA and CDR2 YSYEKL. This CDR3 has 13 residues. V lost 4 bases and J lost 5, with 10 bases in between.